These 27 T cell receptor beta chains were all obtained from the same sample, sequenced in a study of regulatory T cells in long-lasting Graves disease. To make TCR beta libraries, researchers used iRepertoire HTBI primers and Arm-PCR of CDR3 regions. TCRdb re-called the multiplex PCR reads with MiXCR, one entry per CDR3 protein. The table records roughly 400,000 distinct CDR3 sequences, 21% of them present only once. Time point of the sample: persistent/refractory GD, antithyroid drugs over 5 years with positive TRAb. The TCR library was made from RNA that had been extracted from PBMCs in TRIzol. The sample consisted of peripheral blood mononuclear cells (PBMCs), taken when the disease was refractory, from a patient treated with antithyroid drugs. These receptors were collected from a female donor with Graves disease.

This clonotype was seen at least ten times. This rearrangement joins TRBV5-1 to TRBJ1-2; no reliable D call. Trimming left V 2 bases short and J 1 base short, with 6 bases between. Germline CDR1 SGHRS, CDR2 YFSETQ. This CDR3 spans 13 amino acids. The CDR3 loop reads CASSLQSNYGYTF. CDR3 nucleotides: TGCGCCAGCAGCTTACAGAGTAACTATGGCTACACCTTC. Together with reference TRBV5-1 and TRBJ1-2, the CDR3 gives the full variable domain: KAGVTQTPRYLIKTRGQQVTLSCSPISGHRSVSWYQQTPGQGLQFLFEYFSETQRNKGNFPGRFSGRQFSNSRSEMNVSTLELGDSALYLCASSLQSNYGYTFGSGTRLTVV.

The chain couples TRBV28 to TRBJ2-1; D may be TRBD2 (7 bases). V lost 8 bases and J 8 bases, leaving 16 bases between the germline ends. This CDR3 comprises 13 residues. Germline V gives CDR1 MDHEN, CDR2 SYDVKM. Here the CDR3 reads CASLGAGVDEQFF. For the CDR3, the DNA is TGTGCCAGCCTGGGGGCGGGAGTTGATGAGCAGTTCTTC.

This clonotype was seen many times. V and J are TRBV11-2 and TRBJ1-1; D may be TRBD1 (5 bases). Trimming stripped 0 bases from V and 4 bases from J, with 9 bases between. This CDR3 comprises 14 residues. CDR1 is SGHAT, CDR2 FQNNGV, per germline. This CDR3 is CASSLDGQGTEAFF. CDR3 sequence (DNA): TGTGCCAGCAGCTTAGACGGTCAGGGCACTGAAGCTTTCTTT.

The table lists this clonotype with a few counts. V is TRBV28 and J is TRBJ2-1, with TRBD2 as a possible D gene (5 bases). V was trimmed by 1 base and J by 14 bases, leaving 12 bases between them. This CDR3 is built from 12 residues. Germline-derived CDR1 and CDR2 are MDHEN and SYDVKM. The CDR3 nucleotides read TGTGCCAGCAGTTTATCACTAGGTCGTGAGTTCTTC. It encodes CASSLSLGREFF.

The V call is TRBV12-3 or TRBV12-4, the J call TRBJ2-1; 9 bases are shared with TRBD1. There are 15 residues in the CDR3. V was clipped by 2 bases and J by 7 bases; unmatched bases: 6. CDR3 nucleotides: TGTGCCAGCAGTTTATGGGACAGGGATCCTAATGAGCAGTTCTTC. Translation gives CASSLWDRDPNEQFF.

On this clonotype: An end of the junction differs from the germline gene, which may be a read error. The CDR3 coding sequence is TGTGCCAGCAGCATAGCACTTAGCACAGATACGCAGTATTTT. Translated, it gives CASSIALSTDTQYF. The chain combines TRBV7-2 with TRBJ2-3; unclear D gene. The length of the CDR3 is 14 residues. CDR1 is SGHTA, CDR2 FQGNSA, per germline.

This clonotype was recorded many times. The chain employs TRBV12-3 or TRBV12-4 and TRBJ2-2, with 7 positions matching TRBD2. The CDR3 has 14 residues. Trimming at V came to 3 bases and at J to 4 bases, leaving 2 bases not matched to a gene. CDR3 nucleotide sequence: TGTGCCAGCAGTTTTGGCGGGAGCACCGGGGAGCTGTTTTTT. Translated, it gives CASSFGGSTGELFF.

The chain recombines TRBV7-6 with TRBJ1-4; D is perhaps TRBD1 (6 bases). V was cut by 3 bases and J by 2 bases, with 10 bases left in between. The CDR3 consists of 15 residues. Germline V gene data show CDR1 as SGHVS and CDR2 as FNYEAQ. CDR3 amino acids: CASSLSGVTNEKLFF. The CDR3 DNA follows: TGTGCCAGCAGCTTGTCAGGGGTTACTAATGAAAAACTGTTTTTT.

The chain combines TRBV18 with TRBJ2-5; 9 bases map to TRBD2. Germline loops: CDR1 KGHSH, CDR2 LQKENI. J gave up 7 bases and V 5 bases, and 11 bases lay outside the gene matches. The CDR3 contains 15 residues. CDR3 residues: CASSSGLAPGATQYF. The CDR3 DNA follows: TGTGCCAGCTCATCGGGACTAGCCCCCGGTGCGACCCAGTACTTC.

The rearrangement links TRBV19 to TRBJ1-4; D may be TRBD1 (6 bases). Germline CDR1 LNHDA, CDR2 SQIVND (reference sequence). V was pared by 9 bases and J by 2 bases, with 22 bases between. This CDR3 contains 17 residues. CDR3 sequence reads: CASSDPGHTATNEKLFF. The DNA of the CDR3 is TGTGCCAGCTCCGATCCGGGACACACCGCGACTAATGAAAAACTGTTTTTT.

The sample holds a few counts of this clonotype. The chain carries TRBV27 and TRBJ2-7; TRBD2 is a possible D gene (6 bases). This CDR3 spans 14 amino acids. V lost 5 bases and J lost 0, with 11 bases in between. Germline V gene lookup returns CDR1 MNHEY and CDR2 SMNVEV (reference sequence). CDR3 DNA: TGTGCCAGCAGTCCCCGGAGGGACTCCTACGAGCAGTACTTC. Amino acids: CASSPRRDSYEQYF.

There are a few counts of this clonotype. CDR3 sequence: CASNLPGSGELFF. CDR3 coding DNA: TGTGCCAGTAACCTACCAGGATCCGGGGAGCTGTTTTTT. V gene TRBV19 combines with J gene TRBJ2-2, with unresolved D. From germline, CDR1 is LNHDA and CDR2 SQIVND (reference sequence). This CDR3 has 13 amino acids. Deletions cut 7 bases from V and 6 bases from J, with 12 bases between.

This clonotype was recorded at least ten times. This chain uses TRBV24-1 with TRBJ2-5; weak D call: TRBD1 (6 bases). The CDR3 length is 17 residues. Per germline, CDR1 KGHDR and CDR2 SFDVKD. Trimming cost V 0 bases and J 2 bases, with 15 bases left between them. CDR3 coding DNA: TGTGCCACCAGTGATTTGACCGGGACACCTGGTCAAGAGACCCAGTACTTC. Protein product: CATSDLTGTPGQETQYF.

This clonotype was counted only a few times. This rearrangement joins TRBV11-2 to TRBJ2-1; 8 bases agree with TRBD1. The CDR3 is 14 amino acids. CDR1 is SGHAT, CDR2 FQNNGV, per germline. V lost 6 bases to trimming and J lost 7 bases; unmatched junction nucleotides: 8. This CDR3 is CASSETGVGNEQFF. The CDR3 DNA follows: TGTGCCAGCAGTGAGACAGGGGTGGGTAATGAGCAGTTCTTC.

The CDR3, as DNA: TGTGCCAGCAGCTTGGTCGGTATCACCGGGGAGCTGTTTTTT. It is translated as CASSLVGITGELFF. This chain links TRBV5-6 with TRBJ2-2; D gene uncertain. The V gene lost 0 bases and the J gene lost 4 bases, with 7 bases spanning the gap. Germline values: CDR1 SGHDT, CDR2 YYEEEE. CDR3 size: 14 residues.

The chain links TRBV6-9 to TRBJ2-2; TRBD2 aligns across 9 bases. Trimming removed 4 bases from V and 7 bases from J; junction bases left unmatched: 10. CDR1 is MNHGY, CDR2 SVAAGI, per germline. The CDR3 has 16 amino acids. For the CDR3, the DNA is TGTGCCAGCAGTTCCGTCATAGCGGGAGCGAACGGGGAGCTGTTTTTT. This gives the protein CASSSVIAGANGELFF.

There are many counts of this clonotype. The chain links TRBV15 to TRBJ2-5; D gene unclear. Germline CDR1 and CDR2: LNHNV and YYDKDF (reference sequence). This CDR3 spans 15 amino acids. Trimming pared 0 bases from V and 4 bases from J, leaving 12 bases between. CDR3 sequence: CATSRDPLPPETQYF. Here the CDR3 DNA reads TGTGCCACCAGCAGAGATCCACTCCCCCCAGAGACCCAGTACTTC.

CDR3 sequence reads: CSAILAGGEDTQYF. The CDR3 DNA sequence: TGCAGTGCGATACTAGCGGGAGGTGAGGATACGCAGTATTTT. The chain uses TRBV20-1 and TRBJ2-3; TRBD2 aligns across 12 bases. Trimming at V came to 6 bases and at J to 6 bases, leaving 7 bases not matched to a gene. Germline V gene data show CDR1 as DFQATT and CDR2 as SNEGSKA (reference sequence). CDR3 size: 14 residues.

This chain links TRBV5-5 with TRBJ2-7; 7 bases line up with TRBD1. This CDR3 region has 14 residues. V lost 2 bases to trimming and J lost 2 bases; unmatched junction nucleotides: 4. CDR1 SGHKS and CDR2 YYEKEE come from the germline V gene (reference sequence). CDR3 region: CASSLGTVAYEQYF. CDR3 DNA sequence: TGTGCCAGCAGCTTAGGGACAGTTGCCTACGAGCAGTACTTC.

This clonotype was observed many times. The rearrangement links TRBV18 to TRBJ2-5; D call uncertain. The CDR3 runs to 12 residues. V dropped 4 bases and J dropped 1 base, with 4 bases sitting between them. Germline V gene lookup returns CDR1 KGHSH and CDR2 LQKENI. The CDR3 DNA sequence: TGTGCCAGCTCACTCCCCCAAGAGACCCAGTACTTC. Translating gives CASSLPQETQYF.

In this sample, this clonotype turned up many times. CDR3 bases: TGTGCCAGCAGTTGGGGAAATTTGAACACTGAAGCTTTCTTT. It encodes CASSWGNLNTEAFF. This rearrangement joins TRBV12-3 or TRBV12-4 to TRBJ1-1; the D is unclear. The CDR3 runs to 14 residues. Deletions cut 4 bases from V and 0 bases from J, with 9 bases between.

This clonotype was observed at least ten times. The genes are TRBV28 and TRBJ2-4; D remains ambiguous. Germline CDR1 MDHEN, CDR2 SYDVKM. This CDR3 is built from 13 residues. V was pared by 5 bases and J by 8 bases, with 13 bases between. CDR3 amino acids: CASSPSPSHIQYF. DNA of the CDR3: TGTGCCAGCAGTCCCTCCCCCTCCCACATTCAGTACTTC.

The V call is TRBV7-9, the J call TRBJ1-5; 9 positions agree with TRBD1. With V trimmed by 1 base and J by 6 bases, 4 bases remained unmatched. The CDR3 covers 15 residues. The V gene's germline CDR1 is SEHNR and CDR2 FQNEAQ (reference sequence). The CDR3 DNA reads TGTGCCAGCAGCTTAGGGGACAGGGAAGGTCAGCCCCAGCATTTT. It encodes CASSLGDREGQPQHF.

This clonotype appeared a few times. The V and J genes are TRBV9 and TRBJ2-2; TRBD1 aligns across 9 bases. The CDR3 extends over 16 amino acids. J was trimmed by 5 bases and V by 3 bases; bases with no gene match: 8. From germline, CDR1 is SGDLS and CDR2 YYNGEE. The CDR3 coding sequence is TGTGCCAGCAGCGAGGGTCCGGGACAGGGAACCGGGGAGCTGTTTTTT. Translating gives CASSEGPGQGTGELFF.

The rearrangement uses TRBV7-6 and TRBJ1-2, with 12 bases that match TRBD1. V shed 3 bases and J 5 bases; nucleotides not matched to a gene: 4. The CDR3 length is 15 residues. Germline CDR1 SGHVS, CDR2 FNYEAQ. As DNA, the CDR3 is TGTGCCAGCAGCTTGGGACAGGGGGCTGGGTATGGCTACACCTTC. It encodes CASSLGQGAGYGYTF.

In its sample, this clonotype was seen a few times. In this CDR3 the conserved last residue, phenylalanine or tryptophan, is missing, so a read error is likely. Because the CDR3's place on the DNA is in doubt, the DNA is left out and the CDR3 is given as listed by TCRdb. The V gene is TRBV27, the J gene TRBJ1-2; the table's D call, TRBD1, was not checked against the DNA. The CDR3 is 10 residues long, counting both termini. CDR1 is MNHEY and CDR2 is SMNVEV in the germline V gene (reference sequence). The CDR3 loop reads CASSHGTAPP.

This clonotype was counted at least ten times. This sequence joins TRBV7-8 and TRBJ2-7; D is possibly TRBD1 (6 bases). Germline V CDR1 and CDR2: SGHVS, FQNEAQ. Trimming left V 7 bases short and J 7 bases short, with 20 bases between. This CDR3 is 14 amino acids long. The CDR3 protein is CASTSDSYLKEQYF. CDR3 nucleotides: TGTGCCAGCACCTCGGACAGCTACCTAAAGGAGCAGTACTTC.